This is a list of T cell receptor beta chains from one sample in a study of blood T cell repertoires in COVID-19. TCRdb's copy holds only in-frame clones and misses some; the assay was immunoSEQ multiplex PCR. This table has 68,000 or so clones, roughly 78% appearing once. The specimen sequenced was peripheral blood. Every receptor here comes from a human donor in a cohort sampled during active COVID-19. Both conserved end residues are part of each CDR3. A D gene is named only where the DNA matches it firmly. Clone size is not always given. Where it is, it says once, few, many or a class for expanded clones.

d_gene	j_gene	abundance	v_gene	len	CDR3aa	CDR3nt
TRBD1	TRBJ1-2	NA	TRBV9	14	CASSPTGGALGYTF	TGTGCCAGCAGTCCGACAGGGGGCGCCCTCGGCTACACCTTC
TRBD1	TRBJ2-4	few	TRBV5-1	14	CASSWTGGEDIQYF	TGCGCCAGCAGCTGGACAGGGGGCGAGGACATTCAGTACTTC
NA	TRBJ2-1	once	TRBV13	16	CASSPRLGGLYNEQFF	TGTGCCAGCAGCCCCAGACTAGGCGGCCTATACAATGAGCAGTTCTTC
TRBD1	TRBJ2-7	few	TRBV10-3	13	CAIRQGDPYEQYF	TGTGCCATTCGACAGGGGGACCCCTACGAGCAGTACTTC
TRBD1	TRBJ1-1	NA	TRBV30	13	CAWSLQGDTEAFF	TGTGCCTGGAGTCTCCAGGGGGACACTGAAGCTTTCTTT
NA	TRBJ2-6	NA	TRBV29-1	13	CSAHGNGANVLTF	TGCAGCGCCCACGGGAATGGGGCCAACGTCCTGACTTTC
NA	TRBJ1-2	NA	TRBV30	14	CAWTPPGRTYGYTF	TGTGCCTGGACCCCCCCCGGACGGACTTATGGCTACACCTTC
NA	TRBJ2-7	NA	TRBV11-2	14	CASSLKVGGHEQYF	TGTGCCAGCAGCTTGAAGGTAGGGGGACACGAGCAGTACTTC
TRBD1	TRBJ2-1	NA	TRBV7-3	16	CASSSMTGAYYNEQFF	TGTGCCAGCAGCTCCATGACAGGGGCCTACTACAATGAGCAGTTCTTC
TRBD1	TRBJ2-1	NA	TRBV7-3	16	CASSTPWDRESNEQFF	TGTGCCAGCAGCACCCCTTGGGACAGGGAGTCGAATGAGCAGTTCTTC
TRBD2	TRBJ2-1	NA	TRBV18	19	CASSPPLTSGPSSYNEQFF	TGTGCCAGCTCACCACCGCTAACTAGCGGGCCAAGCTCCTACAATGAGCAGTTCTTC
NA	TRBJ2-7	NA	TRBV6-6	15	CASSSQGYRSYEQYF	TGTGCCAGCAGTTCCCAGGGGTATAGGTCCTACGAGCAGTACTTC
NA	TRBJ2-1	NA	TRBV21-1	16	CASSPPGGVVYNEQFF	TGTGCCAGCAGCCCGCCTGGGGGGGTAGTTTACAATGAGCAGTTCTTC
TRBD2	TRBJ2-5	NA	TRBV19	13	CAIAGGPQETQYF	TGTGCCATAGCGGGAGGCCCTCAAGAGACCCAGTACTTC
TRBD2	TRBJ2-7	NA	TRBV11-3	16	CASSLDWEGDAYEQYF	TGTGCCAGCAGCTTAGATTGGGAGGGCGACGCCTACGAGCAGTACTTC
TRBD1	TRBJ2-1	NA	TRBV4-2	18	CASSQRSGTGGVYNEQFF	TGTGCCAGCAGCCAAAGGTCAGGGACAGGGGGGGTATACAATGAGCAGTTCTTC
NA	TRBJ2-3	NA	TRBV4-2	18	CASSQDGGGGASTDTQYF	TGTGCCAGCAGCCAAGATGGGGGAGGGGGGGCTAGCACAGATACGCAGTATTTT
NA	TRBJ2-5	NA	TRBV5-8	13	CASSRELQETQYF	TGTGCCAGCAGCCGGGAGTTGCAAGAGACCCAGTACTTC
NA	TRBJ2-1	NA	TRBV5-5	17	CASRRAATRGSGSEQFF	TGTGCCAGCAGACGGGCGGCGACTAGAGGGTCTGGGAGTGAGCAGTTCTTC
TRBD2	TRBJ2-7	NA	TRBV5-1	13	CASSTSESYEQYF	TGCGCCAGCTCGACTAGCGAATCCTACGAGCAGTACTTC
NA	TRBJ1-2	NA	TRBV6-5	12	CASSKGGYGYTF	TGTGCCAGCAGCAAGGGGGGGTATGGCTACACCTTC
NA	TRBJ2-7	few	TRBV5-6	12	CASSLPAYEQYF	TGTGCCAGCAGCTTGCCTGCCTACGAGCAGTACTTC
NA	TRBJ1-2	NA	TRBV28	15	CASSRPDRTNYGYTF	TGTGCCAGCAGTCGACCCGACAGAACTAACTATGGCTACACCTTC
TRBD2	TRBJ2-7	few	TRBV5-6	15	CASSLEAGVHLEQYF	TGTGCCAGCAGCTTGGAGGCGGGGGTACACCTCGAGCAGTACTTC
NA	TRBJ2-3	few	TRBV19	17	CASSNPRGAGDTDTQYF	TGTGCCAGTAGTAACCCTCGGGGGGCGGGAGATACAGATACGCAGTATTTT
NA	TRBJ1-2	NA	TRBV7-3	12	CASSSPGGEHTF	TGTGCCAGCAGCTCCCCTGGCGGGGAACACACCTTC
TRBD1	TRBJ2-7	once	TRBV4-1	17	CASSQVNRGQSNYEQYF	TGCGCCAGCAGCCAAGTTAATAGGGGACAGTCGAACTACGAGCAGTACTTC
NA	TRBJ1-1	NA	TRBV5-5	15	CASSVLGTTGTEAFF	TGTGCCAGCAGCGTCCTCGGGACAACTGGGACTGAAGCTTTCTTT
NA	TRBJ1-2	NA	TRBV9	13	CASSVDRDYGYTF	TGTGCCAGCAGCGTAGACAGGGACTATGGCTACACCTTC
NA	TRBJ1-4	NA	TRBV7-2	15	CASSYQPGPGEKLFF	TGTGCCAGCAGCTATCAGCCGGGCCCGGGGGAAAAACTGTTTTTT
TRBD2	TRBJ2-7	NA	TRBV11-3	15	CASSTRLAGGYEQYF	TGTGCCAGCAGCACCCGACTAGCGGGAGGCTACGAGCAGTACTTC
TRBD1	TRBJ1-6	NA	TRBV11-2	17	CASSLLTTGAVGSPLHF	TGTGCCAGCAGCTTATTAACCACAGGGGCTGTCGGCTCACCCCTCCACTTT
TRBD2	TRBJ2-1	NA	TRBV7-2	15	CASSSEGGTYNEQFF	TGTGCCAGCAGCTCTGAGGGAGGGACCTACAATGAGCAGTTCTTC
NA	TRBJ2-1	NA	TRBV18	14	CASSRKAGRDEQFF	TGTGCCAGCTCACGTAAGGCGGGGCGAGATGAGCAGTTCTTC
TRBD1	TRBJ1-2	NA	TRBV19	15	CASSTRTGELYGYTF	TGTGCCAGTAGCACGAGGACAGGGGAGCTATATGGCTACACCTTC
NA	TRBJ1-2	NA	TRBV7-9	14	CASSAPGRSYGYTF	TGTGCCAGCAGCGCCCCAGGGAGGAGCTATGGCTACACCTTC
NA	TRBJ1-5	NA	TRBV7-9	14	CASSVQVMGQPQHF	TGTGCCAGCAGCGTACAGGTAATGGGACAGCCCCAGCATTTT
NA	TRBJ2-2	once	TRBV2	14	CASRYRERTGELFF	TGTGCCAGCAGATACAGGGAGCGGACCGGGGAGCTGTTTTTT
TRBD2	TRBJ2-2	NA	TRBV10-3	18	CAISERLAGALNTGELFF	TGTGCCATCAGTGAGCGACTAGCGGGAGCCCTGAACACCGGGGAGCTGTTTTTT
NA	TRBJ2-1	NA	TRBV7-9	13	CASSFGQHNEQFF	TGTGCCAGCAGCTTTGGGCAGCACAATGAGCAGTTCTTC